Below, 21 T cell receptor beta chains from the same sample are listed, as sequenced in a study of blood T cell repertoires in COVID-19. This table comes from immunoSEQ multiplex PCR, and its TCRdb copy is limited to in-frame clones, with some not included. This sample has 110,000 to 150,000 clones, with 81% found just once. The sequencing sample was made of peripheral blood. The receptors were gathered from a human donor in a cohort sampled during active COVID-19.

The CDR3 loop is CASSLAGGPVEQYF. Written as DNA, the CDR3 is TGTGCCAGCAGTCTAGCGGGAGGGCCCGTCGAGCAGTACTTC. V is TRBV27 and J is TRBJ2-7; 12 bases are shared with TRBD2. V shed 5 bases and J 6 bases; nucleotides not matched to a gene: 5. Germline CDR1 is MNHEY and CDR2 is SMNVEV (reference sequence). CDR3 size: 14 residues.

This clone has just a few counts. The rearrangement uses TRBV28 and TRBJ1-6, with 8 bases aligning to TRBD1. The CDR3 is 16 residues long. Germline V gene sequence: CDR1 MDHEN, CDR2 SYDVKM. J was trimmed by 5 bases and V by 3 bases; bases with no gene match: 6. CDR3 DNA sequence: TGTGCCAGCAGTTTTGGACAGGGTAAAAATAATTCACCCCTCCACTTT. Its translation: CASSFGQGKNNSPLHF.

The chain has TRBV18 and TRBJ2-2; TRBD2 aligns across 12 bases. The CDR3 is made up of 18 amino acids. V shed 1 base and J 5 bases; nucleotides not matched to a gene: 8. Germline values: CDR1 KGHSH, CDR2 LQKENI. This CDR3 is CASSPRSTSGSRTGELFF. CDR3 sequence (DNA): TGTGCCAGCTCACCACGATCGACTAGCGGGAGTCGAACCGGGGAGCTGTTTTTT.

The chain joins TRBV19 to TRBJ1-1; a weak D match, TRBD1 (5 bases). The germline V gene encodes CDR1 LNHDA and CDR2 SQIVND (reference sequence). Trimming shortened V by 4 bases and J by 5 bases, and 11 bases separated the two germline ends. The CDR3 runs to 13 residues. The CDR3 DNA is TGTGCCAGTAGTAGCGGGGGTGCGACTGAAGCTTTCTTT. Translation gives CASSSGGATEAFF.

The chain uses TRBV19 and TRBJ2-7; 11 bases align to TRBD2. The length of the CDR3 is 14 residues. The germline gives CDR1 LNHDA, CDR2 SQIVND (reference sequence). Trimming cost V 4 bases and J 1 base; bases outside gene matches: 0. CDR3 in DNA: TGTGCCAGTAGTAGACTAGCGGGATCCTACGAGCAGTACTTC. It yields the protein CASSRLAGSYEQYF.

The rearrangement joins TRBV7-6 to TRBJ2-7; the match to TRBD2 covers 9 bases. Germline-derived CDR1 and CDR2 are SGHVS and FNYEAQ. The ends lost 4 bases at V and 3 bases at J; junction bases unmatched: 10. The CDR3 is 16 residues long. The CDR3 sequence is CASSWGTAGGFYEQYF. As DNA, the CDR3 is TGTGCCAGCAGCTGGGGTACGGCGGGAGGGTTCTACGAGCAGTACTTC.

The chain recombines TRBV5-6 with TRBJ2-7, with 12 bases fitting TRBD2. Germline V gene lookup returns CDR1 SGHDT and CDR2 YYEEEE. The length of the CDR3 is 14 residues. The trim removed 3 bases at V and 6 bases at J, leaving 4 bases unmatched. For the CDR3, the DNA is TGTGCCAGCAGCTCGACTAGCGGGAGTCTCGAGCAGTACTTC. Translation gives CASSSTSGSLEQYF.

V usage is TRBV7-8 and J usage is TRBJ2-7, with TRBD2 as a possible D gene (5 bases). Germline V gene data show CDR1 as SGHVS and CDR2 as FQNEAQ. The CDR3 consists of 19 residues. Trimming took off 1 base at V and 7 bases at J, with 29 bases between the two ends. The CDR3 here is CASSLEYMFASPPRGEQYF. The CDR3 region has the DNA TGTGCCAGCAGCTTAGAGTATATGTTTGCTAGCCCCCCGAGAGGGGAGCAGTACTTC.

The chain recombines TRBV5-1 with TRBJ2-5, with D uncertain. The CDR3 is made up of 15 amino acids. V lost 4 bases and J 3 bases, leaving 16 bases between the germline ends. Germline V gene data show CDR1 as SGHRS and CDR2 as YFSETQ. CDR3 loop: CASSLVGPSEETQYF. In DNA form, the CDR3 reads TGCGCCAGCAGCCTCGTTGGGCCCTCGGAAGAGACCCAGTACTTC.

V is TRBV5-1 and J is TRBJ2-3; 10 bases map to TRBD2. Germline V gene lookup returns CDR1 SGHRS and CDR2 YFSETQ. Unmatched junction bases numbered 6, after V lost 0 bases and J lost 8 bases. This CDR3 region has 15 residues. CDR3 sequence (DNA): TGCGCCAGCAGCTTGGGCCTAGCGGGAGCTACTACGCAGTATTTT. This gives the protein CASSLGLAGATTQYF.

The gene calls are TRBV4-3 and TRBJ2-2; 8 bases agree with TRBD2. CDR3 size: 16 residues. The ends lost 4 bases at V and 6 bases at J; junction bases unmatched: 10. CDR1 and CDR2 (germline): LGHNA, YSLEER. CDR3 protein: CASSPGGRGASGELFF. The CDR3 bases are TGCGCCAGCAGCCCGGGGGGGAGGGGCGCGTCCGGGGAGCTGTTTTTT.

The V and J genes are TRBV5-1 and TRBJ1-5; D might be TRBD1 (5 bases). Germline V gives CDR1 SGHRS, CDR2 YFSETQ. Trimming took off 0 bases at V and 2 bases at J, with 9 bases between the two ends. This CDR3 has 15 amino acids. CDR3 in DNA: TGCGCCAGCAGCTTGGGGGGCGCGGGCAATCAGCCCCAGCATTTT. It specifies CASSLGGAGNQPQHF.

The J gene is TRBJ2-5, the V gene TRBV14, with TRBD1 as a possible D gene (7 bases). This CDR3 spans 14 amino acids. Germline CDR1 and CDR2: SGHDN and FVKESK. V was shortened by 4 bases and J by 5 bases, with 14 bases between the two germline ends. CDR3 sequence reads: CASSRGTVVETQYF. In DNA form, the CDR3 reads TGTGCCAGCAGCCGCGGGACAGTGGTTGAGACCCAGTACTTC.

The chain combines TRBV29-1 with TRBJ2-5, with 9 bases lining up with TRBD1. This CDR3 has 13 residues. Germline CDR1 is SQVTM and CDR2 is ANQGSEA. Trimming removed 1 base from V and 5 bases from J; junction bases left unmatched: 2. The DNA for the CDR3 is TGCAGCGTTGAAGGGACAGGGGTCGAGACCCAGTACTTC. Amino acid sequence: CSVEGTGVETQYF.

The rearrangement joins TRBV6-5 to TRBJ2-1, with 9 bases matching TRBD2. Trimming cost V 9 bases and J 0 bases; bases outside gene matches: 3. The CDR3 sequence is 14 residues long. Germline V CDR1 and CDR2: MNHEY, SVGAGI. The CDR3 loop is CASDSGSSYNEQFF. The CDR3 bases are TGTGCCAGTGATAGCGGGAGCTCCTACAATGAGCAGTTCTTC.

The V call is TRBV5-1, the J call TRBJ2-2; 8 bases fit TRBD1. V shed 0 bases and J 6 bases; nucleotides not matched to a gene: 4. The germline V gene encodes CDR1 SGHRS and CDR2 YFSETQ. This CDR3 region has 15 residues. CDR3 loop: CASSLDQGASGELFF. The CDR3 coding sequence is TGCGCCAGCAGCTTGGACCAGGGGGCGTCCGGGGAGCTGTTTTTT.

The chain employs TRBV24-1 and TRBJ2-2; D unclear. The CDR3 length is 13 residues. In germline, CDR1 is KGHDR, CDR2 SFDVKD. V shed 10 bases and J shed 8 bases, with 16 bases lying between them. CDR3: CATPAKTRGELFF. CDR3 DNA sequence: TGTGCCACGCCGGCCAAAACGAGGGGGGAGCTGTTTTTT.

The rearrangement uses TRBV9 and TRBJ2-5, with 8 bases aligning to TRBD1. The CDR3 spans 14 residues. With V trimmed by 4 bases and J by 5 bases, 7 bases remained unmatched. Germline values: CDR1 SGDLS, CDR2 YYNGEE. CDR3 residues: CASSTRTGTETQYF. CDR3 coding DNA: TGTGCCAGCAGCACCCGGACAGGGACGGAGACCCAGTACTTC.

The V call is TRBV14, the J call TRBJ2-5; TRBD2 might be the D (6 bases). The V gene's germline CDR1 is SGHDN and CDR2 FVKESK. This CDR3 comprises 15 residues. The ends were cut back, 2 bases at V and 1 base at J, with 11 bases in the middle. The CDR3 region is CASSQWGVPQETQYF. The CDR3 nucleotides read TGTGCCAGCAGCCAATGGGGGGTGCCCCAAGAGACCCAGTACTTC.

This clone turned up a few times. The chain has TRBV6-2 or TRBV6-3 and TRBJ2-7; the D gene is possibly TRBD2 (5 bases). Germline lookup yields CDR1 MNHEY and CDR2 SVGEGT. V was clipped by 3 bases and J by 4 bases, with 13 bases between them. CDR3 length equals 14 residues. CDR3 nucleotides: TGTGCCAGCAGTTATGGTGGGAGAGGGTACGAGCAGTACTTC. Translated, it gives CASSYGGRGYEQYF.

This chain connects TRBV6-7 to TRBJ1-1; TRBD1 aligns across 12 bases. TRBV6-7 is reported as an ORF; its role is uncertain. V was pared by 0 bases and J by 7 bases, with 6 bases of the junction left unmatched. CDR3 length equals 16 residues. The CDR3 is CASSYSPGQGAREAFF. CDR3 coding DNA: TGTGCCAGCAGTTACTCACCGGGACAGGGGGCACGTGAAGCTTTCTTT.